One T cell receptor (beta chain) is described in this entry. The target antigen is unknown. The data belong to a study of cytomegalovirus exposure and HLA in healthy donors. The study, taken as a whole, reports: Associated with cytomegalovirus, according to the listing, were approximately 160 TCR beta chains.

Germline loops: CDR1 SGDLS, CDR2 YYNGEE. This CDR3 has 15 amino acids. V dropped 2 bases and J dropped 3 bases, with 15 bases sitting between them. PCR primers comprised 60 Vbeta and 13 Jbeta primers. Authors' data handling: Per a later analysis, the number of unique TCR beta chains was roughly 80 million, of which about 10 million were shared. The assay was immunoSEQ multiplex PCR, and TCRdb's table has in-frame clones only and misses some. The D gene and trimming were derived from the DNA, and the V and J assignments and clone size from that table. Among under 150,000 clones listed, over 65% were seen once.

The specimen sequenced was PBMCs. The source is a woman aged 25 to 39 in good health and CMV-seropositive. The chain joins TRBV9 to TRBJ2-7; D unclear. In DNA, the CDR3 is TGTGCCAGCAGCGTGGGCCCCATTATCAGCTACGAGCAGTACTTC. Translation gives CASSVGPIISYEQYF.